This T cell receptor beta chain was obtained from a study of graft-versus-host responses after intestinal transplantation. Looking at the study overall: Recipients underwent multivisceral, liver-intestinal, or isolated intestinal transplants. General observations from the study: Present in recipient marrow, GvH clones included some that appeared first in ileum or blood.

Method: immunoSEQ multiplex PCR; TCRdb's copy keeps in-frame clones and lacks some. The table includes tens of thousands of clones, around 90% detected once. On this clone: The antigen is undetermined.

Germline values: CDR1 SGHDT, CDR2 YYEEEE. The ends were cut back, 4 bases at V and 1 base at J, with 8 bases in the middle. The CDR3 totals 13 residues. This clonotype originated in a human donor who received an intestinal transplant. Sequences were derived from unstimulated CD8+ T cells sorted from spleen or lymph node cells, sampled before intestinal transplant. The chain employs TRBV5-6 and TRBJ1-1, with D tentatively TRBD1 (5 bases). The DNA for the CDR3 is TGTGCCAGCAGCGGAAGGGGGAACACTGAAGCTTTCTTT. Its translation is CASSGRGNTEAFF. Full variable domain (outside the CDR3, taken from reference TRBV5-6 and TRBJ1-1): DAGVTQSPTHLIKTRGQQVTLRCSPKSGHDTVSWYQQALGQGPQFIFQYYEEEERQRGNFPDRFSGHQFPNYSSELNVNALLLGDSALYLCASSGRGNTEAFFGQGTRLTVV.